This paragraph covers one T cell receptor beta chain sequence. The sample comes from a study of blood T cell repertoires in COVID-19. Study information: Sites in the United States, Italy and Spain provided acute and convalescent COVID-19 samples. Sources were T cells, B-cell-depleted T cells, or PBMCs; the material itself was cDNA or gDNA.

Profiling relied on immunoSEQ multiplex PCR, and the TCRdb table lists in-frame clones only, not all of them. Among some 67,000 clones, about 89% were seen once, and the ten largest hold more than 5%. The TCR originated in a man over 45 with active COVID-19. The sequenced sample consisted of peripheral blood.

As DNA, the CDR3 is TGTGCCGGGAACCCCGGGACAGGGAATAATTCACCCCTCCACTTT. Protein: CAGNPGTGNNSPLHF. V is TRBV6-5 and J is TRBJ1-6, with TRBD1 identical over 9 bases. Per germline, CDR1 MNHEY and CDR2 SVGAGI. The CDR3 loop spans 15 amino acids. Trimming removed 11 bases from V and 5 bases from J; junction bases left unmatched: 10.